These 24 T cell receptor beta chains were all obtained from the same sample, sequenced in a study of blood T cell repertoires in COVID-19. TCRdb's table, derived via immunoSEQ multiplex PCR, lists solely in-frame clones and lacks some. The sample yields roughly 100,000 clones, almost 80% seen once. The sequencing sample was made of peripheral blood. These receptors were collected from a man aged 60 to 69 with active or convalescent COVID-19.

The V call is TRBV27, the J call TRBJ1-5, with D perhaps TRBD1 (5 bases). CDR1 and CDR2 from the germline V gene are MNHEY and SMNVEV (reference sequence). The CDR3 covers 18 residues. V lost 6 bases and J 0 bases, leaving 21 bases between the germline ends. The DNA of the CDR3 is TGTGCCAGCAGCCCCCAGATGATGGGGGGGTTTAGCAATCAGCCCCAGCATTTT. Translated, it gives CASSPQMMGGFSNQPQHF.

The chain links TRBV5-8 to TRBJ2-5; 13 bases line up with TRBD2. With 4 bases clipped from V and 4 bases from J, the junction kept 10 bases outside the gene matches. CDR1 is SGHTS and CDR2 is YDEGEE in the germline V gene. The CDR3 extends over 17 amino acids. As DNA, the CDR3 is TGTGCCAGCAGCGTCGGACTAGCGGGAGTCCTGGGAGAGACCCAGTACTTC. It encodes CASSVGLAGVLGETQYF.

By share, this clone counts as medium-sized. The chain combines TRBV24-1 with TRBJ1-2, with 9 bases that match TRBD1. CDR1 KGHDR and CDR2 SFDVKD come from the germline V gene. With V trimmed by 6 bases and J by 5 bases, 6 bases remained unmatched. The CDR3 runs to 14 residues. CDR3 amino acids: CATSPRQGGYGYTF. DNA for the CDR3: TGTGCCACCAGTCCAAGACAGGGGGGGTATGGCTACACCTTC.

V and J are TRBV7-3 and TRBJ2-1, with 10 nucleotides matching TRBD2. With V trimmed by 5 bases and J by 0 bases, 7 bases remained unmatched. Germline CDR1 reads SGHTA; CDR2 reads FQGTGA. CDR3 length: 17 residues. CDR3 sequence reads: CASSPGLAESSYNEQFF. CDR3 sequence (DNA): TGTGCCAGCAGCCCCGGACTAGCGGAGAGCTCCTACAATGAGCAGTTCTTC.

V gene TRBV30 combines with J gene TRBJ2-4; 10 bases align to TRBD2. Losses at the gene ends were 5 bases for V and 9 bases for J; bases not matched to a gene: 7. The CDR3 totals 13 residues. Germline V gene sequence: CDR1 GTSNPN, CDR2 SVGIG (reference sequence). The CDR3 sequence: CAWRGLAEGIQYF. The CDR3 DNA reads TGTGCCTGGCGCGGACTAGCGGAGGGCATTCAGTACTTC. The full variable domain, completed using reference TRBV30 and TRBJ2-4, is SQTIHQWPATLVQPVGSPLSLECTVEGTSNPNLYWYRQAAGRGLQLLFYSVGIGQISSEVPQNLSASRPQDRQFILSSKKLLLSDSGFYLCAWRGLAEGIQYFGAGTRLSVL.

The CDR3 DNA reads as TGTGCCAGCAGCCCCGACACGACAGTCAATGAGCAGTTCTTC. Protein product: CASSPDTTVNEQFF. V is TRBV11-3 and J is TRBJ2-1, with D possibly being TRBD1 (5 bases). Germline loops: CDR1 SGHNT, CDR2 YENEEA. V was clipped by 5 bases and J by 6 bases, with 14 bases between them. The CDR3 loop spans 14 amino acids.

This clone came up once. The chain joins TRBV19 to TRBJ2-7; 8 bases are a match to TRBD1. The germline gives CDR1 LNHDA, CDR2 SQIVND (reference sequence). Trimming at V came to 6 bases and at J to 5 bases, leaving 12 bases not matched to a gene. The CDR3 runs 15 residues. The CDR3 protein is CASSHPPDRANEQYF. The CDR3 DNA is TGTGCCAGTAGCCACCCCCCGGACAGGGCAAACGAGCAGTACTTC.

This clone was counted a single time. The chain joins TRBV10-2 to TRBJ1-5; D may be TRBD1 (6 bases). In germline, CDR1 is WSHSY, CDR2 SAAADI. This CDR3 contains 18 residues. The V and J ends lost 3 bases and 0 bases respectively, with 18 bases between them. CDR3 amino acids: CASSDSTGTTYSNQPQHF. The CDR3, as DNA: TGCGCCAGCAGTGATTCTACCGGGACAACTTATAGCAATCAGCCCCAGCATTTT.

The V and J genes are TRBV7-3 and TRBJ2-2; 10 nucleotides agree with TRBD2. V shed 2 bases, J shed 7 bases, and the junction held 10 bases outside the gene matches. Looked up from germline, CDR1 is SGHTA and CDR2 is FQGTGA. CDR3 size: 17 residues. CDR3 in amino acids: CASSLVPSGRGVGELFF. The CDR3, as DNA: TGTGCCAGCAGCTTAGTCCCTAGCGGGAGAGGTGTCGGGGAGCTGTTTTTT.

The chain combines TRBV5-4 with TRBJ2-1; TRBD2 agrees at 10 bases. In germline, CDR1 is SGHNT, CDR2 YYREEE (reference sequence). This CDR3 comprises 17 residues. Unmatched junction bases numbered 11, after V lost 0 bases and J lost 8 bases. CDR3 coding DNA: TGTGCCAGCAGCTTGGAGGGAGCGGGAGGGCAGAGGGATGAGCAGTTCTTC. It encodes CASSLEGAGGQRDEQFF.

CDR3 loop: CASSQSGTSGRGTGELFF. The CDR3 DNA is TGTGCCAGCAGCCAGAGCGGGACTAGCGGGAGGGGCACCGGGGAGCTGTTTTTT. This sequence joins TRBV3-1 (or the pseudogene TRBV3-2) and TRBJ2-2; 16 bases agree with TRBD2. The V and J ends lost 3 bases and 4 bases, in that order; junction bases with no gene match: 5. CDR1 is LGHDT, CDR2 YNNKEL, per germline (reference sequence). This CDR3 contains 18 residues.

The chain recombines TRBV15 with TRBJ2-2; unclear D gene. This CDR3 is built from 14 residues. The V and J ends lost 8 bases and 0 bases respectively, with 10 bases between them. From germline, CDR1 is LNHNV and CDR2 YYDKDF (reference sequence). CDR3 coding DNA: TGTGCCACCCGGTCAGGCGCGAACACCGGGGAGCTGTTTTTT. Its translation: CATRSGANTGELFF.

This clone was detected once. This chain uses TRBV12-3 or TRBV12-4 with TRBJ1-2; the D gene is possibly TRBD1 (5 bases). The CDR3 consists of 13 residues. V lost 6 bases and J lost 1, with 9 bases in between. CDR3 bases: TGTGCCAGCAGCTACAGGATTAACTATGGCTACACCTTC. Translated: CASSYRINYGYTF.

This chain links TRBV18 with TRBJ2-4; 8 bases fit TRBD2. V was clipped by 5 bases and J by 8 bases; unmatched bases: 5. CDR1 and CDR2 (germline): KGHSH, LQKENI. The CDR3 totals 13 residues. The chain's CDR3 is CASSAAGEDIQYF. The CDR3 DNA reads as TGTGCCAGCTCAGCAGCGGGGGAGGACATTCAGTACTTC.

The gene calls are TRBV5-6 and TRBJ1-1; no clear D. CDR3 length: 16 amino acids. Per the germline V gene, CDR1 is SGHDT and CDR2 is YYEEEE. The V end was cut by 2 bases, the J end by 0 bases, with 14 bases between. CDR3 sequence reads: CASSLPRSGMNTEAFF. The DNA for the CDR3 is TGTGCCAGCAGCTTACCCAGGTCAGGCATGAACACTGAAGCTTTCTTT.

The table lists this clone with a few counts. The V gene is TRBV9, the J gene TRBJ2-5; 11 nucleotides agree with TRBD2. J lost 2 bases, V lost 2 bases, and 5 bases had no gene match. There are 16 residues in the CDR3. Germline V gene sequence: CDR1 SGDLS, CDR2 YYNGEE. The CDR3 region has the DNA TGTGCCAGCAGCGTGGGACTAGCGGAGGTACAAGAGACCCAGTACTTC. Translating it yields CASSVGLAEVQETQYF.

In its sample, this clone was seen once. The chain recombines TRBV6-2 or TRBV6-3 with TRBJ1-5, with a possible D match to TRBD1 (5 bases). The CDR3 is 16 amino acids. Per the germline V gene, CDR1 is MNHEY and CDR2 is SVGEGT. Trimming shortened V by 2 bases and J by 3 bases, and 14 bases separated the two germline ends. The CDR3 sequence is CASSYGGRANNQPQHF. The DNA of the CDR3 is TGTGCCAGCAGTTACGGTGGCAGGGCCAACAATCAGCCCCAGCATTTT.

The gene calls are TRBV7-8 and TRBJ2-2; 11 bases align to TRBD2. The CDR3 contains 15 residues. From germline, CDR1 is SGHVS and CDR2 FQNEAQ. Trimming took 4 bases from V and 5 from J; bases not matched to a gene: 3. The DNA for the CDR3 is TGTGCCAGCAGCTCTCTAGCGGGAGGAACCGGGGAGCTGTTTTTT. Protein product: CASSSLAGGTGELFF. The full variable domain, with the rest looked up from reference TRBV7-8 and TRBJ2-2, is GAGVSQSPRYKVAKRGQDVALRCDPISGHVSLFWYQQALGQGPEFLTYFQNEAQLDKSGLPSDRFFAERPEGSVSTLKIQRTQQEDSAVYLCASSSLAGGTGELFFGEGSRLTVL.

V and J are TRBV5-4 and TRBJ2-7, with 7 bases aligning to TRBD1. CDR1 SGHNT and CDR2 YYREEE come from the germline V gene (reference sequence). V lost 4 bases, J lost 2 bases, and 3 bases stayed unmatched. The CDR3 runs 13 residues. The CDR3 region is CASSEGAAYEQYV. The CDR3, as DNA: TGTGCCAGCAGCGAGGGGGCGGCCTACGAGCAGTACGTC.

This clone was recorded a few times. The chain combines TRBV5-1 with TRBJ2-1; TRBD2 agrees at 7 bases. The CDR3 length is 13 residues. The V segment lost 0 bases and the J segment 9 bases; nucleotides outside the gene matches: 3. Germline V CDR1 and CDR2: SGHRS, YFSETQ. CDR3 region: CASSLGGGAEQFF. In DNA, the CDR3 is TGCGCCAGCAGCTTGGGCGGGGGAGCTGAGCAGTTCTTC.

The chain links TRBV5-4 to TRBJ2-3; D possibly corresponds to TRBD2 (6 bases). This CDR3 is 13 amino acids long. Germline lookup yields CDR1 SGHNT and CDR2 YYREEE (reference sequence). With 4 bases removed from V and 4 bases from J, the gap between germline ends came to 10 bases. The CDR3 DNA reads TGTGCCAGCAGCCCGGGCGGGGCAGATACGCAGTATTTT. It translates to CASSPGGADTQYF.

This clone was counted only a few times. CDR3 nucleotide sequence: TGCGCCAGCAGCCAACCAGACAGGGTGGGTGAAAAACTGTTTTTT. This gives the protein CASSQPDRVGEKLFF. The chain recombines TRBV4-1 with TRBJ1-4; TRBD1 matches 7 bases. CDR1 is MGHRA and CDR2 is YSYEKL in the germline V gene. The CDR3 loop spans 15 amino acids. With V trimmed by 2 bases and J by 7 bases, 7 bases remained unmatched.

V is TRBV5-1 and J is TRBJ2-7; 7 bases align to TRBD2. CDR3 size: 15 residues. V gave up 0 bases and J gave up 2 bases; unmatched junction bases: 5. Germline V gives CDR1 SGHRS, CDR2 YFSETQ. The CDR3 sequence is CASSLAGGSTYEQYF. CDR3 in DNA: TGCGCCAGCAGCTTGGCCGGGGGGTCGACCTACGAGCAGTACTTC.

The genes are TRBV6-1 and TRBJ1-5; D remains unclear. Looked up from germline, CDR1 is MNHNS and CDR2 is SASEGT. The length of the CDR3 is 15 residues. The V gene lost 1 base and the J gene lost 4 bases, with 11 bases spanning the gap. This CDR3 reads CASSEVPGFNQPQHF. The CDR3 DNA reads TGTGCCAGCAGTGAAGTTCCGGGATTTAATCAGCCCCAGCATTTT.